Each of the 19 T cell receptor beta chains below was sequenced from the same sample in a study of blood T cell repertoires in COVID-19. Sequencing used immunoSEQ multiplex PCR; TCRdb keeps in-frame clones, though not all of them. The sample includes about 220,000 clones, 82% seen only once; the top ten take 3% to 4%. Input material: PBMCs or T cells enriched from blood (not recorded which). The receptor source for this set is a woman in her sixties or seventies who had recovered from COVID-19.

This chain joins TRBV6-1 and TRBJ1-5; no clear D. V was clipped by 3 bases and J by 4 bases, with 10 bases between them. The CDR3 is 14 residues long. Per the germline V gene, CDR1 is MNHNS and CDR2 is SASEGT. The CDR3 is CASSEANRNQPQHF. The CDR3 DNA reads TGTGCCAGCAGTGAGGCAAACCGTAATCAGCCCCAGCATTTT.

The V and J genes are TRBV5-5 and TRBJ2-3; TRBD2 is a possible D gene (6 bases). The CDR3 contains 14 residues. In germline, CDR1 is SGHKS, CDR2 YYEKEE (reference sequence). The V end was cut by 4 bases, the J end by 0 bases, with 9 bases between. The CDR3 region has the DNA TGTGCCAGCAGCCCCCGGGGGAGCACAGATACGCAGTATTTT. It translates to CASSPRGSTDTQYF.

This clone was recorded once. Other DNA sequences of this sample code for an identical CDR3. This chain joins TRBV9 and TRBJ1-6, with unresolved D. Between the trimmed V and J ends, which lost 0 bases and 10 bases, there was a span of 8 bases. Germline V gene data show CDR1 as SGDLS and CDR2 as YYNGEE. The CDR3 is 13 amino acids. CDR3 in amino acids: CASSVAAGSPLHF. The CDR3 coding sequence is TGTGCCAGCAGCGTAGCGGCCGGGTCACCCCTCCACTTT.

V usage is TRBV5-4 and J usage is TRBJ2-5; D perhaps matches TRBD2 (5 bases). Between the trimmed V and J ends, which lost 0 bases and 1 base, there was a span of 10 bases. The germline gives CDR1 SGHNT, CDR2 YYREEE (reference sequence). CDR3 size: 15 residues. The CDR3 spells CASSLDRGPQETQYF. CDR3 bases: TGTGCCAGCAGCTTGGATCGGGGTCCCCAAGAGACCCAGTACTTC.

CDR3 protein: CASSLARYPYEQYF. CDR3 in DNA: TGTGCCAGCAGCTTAGCGCGGTATCCCTACGAGCAGTACTTC. The chain links TRBV7-9 to TRBJ2-7; D not certain. Trimming left V 0 bases short and J 2 bases short, with 8 bases between. This CDR3 is 14 amino acids long. The germline CDR1 and CDR2 sequences are SEHNR and FQNEAQ (reference sequence). Combining the CDR3 with reference TRBV7-9 and TRBJ2-7 gives the whole variable domain DTGVSQNPRHKITKRGQNVTFRCDPISEHNRLYWYRQTLGQGPEFLTYFQNEAQLEKSRLLSDRFSAERPKGSFSTLEIQRTEQGDSAMYLCASSLARYPYEQYFGPGTRLTVT.

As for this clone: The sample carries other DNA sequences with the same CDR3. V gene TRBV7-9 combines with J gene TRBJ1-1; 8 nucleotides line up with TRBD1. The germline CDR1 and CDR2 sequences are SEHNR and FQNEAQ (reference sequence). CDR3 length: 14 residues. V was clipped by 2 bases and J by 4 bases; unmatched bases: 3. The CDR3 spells CASSLQGAGTEAFF. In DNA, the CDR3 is TGTGCCAGCAGCTTACAGGGGGCAGGCACTGAAGCTTTCTTT.

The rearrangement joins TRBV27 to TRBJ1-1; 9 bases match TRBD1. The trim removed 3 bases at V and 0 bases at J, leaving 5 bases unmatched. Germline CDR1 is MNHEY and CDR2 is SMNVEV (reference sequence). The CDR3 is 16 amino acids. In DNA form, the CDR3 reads TGTGCCAGCAGTTTCTCCTGGACAGGGGTGAACACTGAAGCTTTCTTT. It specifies CASSFSWTGVNTEAFF.

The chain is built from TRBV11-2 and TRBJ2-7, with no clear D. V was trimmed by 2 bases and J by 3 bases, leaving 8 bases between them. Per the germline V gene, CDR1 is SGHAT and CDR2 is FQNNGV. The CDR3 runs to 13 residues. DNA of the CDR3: TGTGCCAGCAGCTTATTCAGGAACTACGAGCAGTACTTC. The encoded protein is CASSLFRNYEQYF. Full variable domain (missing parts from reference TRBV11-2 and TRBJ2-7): EAGVAQSPRYKIIEKRQSVAFWCNPISGHATLYWYQQILGQGPKLLIQFQNNGVVDDSQLPKDRFSAERLKGVDSTLKIQPAKLEDSAVYLCASSLFRNYEQYFGPGTRLTVT.

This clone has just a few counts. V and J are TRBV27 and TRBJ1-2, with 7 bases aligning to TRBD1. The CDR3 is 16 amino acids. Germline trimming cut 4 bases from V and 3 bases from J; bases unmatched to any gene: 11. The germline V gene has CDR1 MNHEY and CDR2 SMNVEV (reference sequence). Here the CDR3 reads CASSYTGNRGHYGYTF. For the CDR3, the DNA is TGTGCCAGCAGTTACACAGGGAACAGGGGTCACTATGGCTACACCTTC.

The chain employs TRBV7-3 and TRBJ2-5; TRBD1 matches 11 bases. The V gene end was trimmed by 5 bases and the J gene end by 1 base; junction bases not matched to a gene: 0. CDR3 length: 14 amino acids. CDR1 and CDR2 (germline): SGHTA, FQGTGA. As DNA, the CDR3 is TGTGCCAGCAGCGGGACAGGGGGCCAAGAGACCCAGTACTTC. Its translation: CASSGTGGQETQYF.

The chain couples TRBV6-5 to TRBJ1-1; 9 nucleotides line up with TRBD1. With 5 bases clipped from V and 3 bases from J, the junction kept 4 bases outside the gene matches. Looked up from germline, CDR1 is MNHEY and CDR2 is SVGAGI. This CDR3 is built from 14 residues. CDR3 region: CASSPGQGHTEAFF. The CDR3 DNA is TGTGCCAGCAGTCCGGGACAGGGCCACACTGAAGCTTTCTTT.

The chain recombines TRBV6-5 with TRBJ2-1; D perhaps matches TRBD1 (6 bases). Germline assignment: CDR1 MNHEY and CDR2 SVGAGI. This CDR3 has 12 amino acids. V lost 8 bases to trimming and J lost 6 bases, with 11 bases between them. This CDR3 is CASGGTGNEQFF. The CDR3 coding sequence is TGTGCCAGCGGGGGCACCGGCAATGAGCAGTTCTTC.

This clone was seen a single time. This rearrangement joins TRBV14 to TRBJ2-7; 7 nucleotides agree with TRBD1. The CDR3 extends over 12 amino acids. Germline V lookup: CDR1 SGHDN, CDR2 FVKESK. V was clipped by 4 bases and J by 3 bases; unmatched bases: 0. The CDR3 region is CASSRTGYEQYF. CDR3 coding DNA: TGTGCCAGCAGCCGGACAGGCTACGAGCAGTACTTC.

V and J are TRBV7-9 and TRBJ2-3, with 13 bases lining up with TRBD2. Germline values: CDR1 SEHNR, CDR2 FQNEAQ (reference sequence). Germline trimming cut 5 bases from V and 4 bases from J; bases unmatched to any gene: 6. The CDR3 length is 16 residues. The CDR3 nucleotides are TGTGCCAGCAGCGTTACACTAGCGGGAGGGCCAGATACGCAGTATTTT. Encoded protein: CASSVTLAGGPDTQYF.

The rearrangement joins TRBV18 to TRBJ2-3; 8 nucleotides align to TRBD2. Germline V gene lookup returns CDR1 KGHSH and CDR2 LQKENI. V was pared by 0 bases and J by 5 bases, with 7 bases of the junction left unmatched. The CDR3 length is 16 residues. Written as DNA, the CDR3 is TGTGCCAGCTCACCACCTATCGGGGGGGCCGTAGATACGCAGTATTTT. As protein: CASSPPIGGAVDTQYF.

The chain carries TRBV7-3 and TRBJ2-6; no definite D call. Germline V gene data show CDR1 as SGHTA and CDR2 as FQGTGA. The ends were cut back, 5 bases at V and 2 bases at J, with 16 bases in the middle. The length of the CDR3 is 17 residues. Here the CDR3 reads CASSPYRKETGANVLTF. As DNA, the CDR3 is TGTGCCAGCAGCCCATACCGGAAGGAGACTGGGGCCAACGTCCTGACTTTC.

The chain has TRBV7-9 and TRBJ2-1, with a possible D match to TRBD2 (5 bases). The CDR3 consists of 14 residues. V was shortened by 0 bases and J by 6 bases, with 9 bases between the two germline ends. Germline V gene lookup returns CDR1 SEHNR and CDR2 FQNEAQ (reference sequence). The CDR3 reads CASSLARASNEQFF. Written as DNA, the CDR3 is TGTGCCAGCAGCTTAGCGAGGGCTAGCAATGAGCAGTTCTTC.

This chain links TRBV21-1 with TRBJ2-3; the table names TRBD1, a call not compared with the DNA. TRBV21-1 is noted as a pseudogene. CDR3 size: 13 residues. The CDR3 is CASIGRGGDTQYF. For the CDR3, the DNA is TGTGCCAGCATAGGCAGGGGTGGAGATACGCAGTATTTT.

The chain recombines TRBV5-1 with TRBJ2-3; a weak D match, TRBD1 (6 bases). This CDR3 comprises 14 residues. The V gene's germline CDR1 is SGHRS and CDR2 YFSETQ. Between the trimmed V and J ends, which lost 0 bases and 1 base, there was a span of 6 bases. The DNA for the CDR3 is TGCGCCAGCAGCTTGGAGGGGGGCACAGATACGCAGTATTTT. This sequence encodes CASSLEGGTDTQYF.